The 12 T cell receptor beta chains below come from one sample, sequenced in a study of CD8 T cells in Susac syndrome. After extraction with the RNeasy kit, roughly 0.5 to 1 ug of the RNA was reverse transcribed using random hexamers. TCRdb called the immunoSEQ multiplex PCR reads again in MiXCR, with one record for every CDR3 protein. The sample has under 200,000 distinct CDR3 sequences; around 94% are singletons. What was sequenced was CD4+ T cells from PBMCs. The receptors here all came from a human donor in good health.

DNA for the CDR3: TGTGCCAGCAGCCAAGTTCGACCAAACACTGAAGCTTTCTTT. It encodes CASSQVRPNTEAFF. The chain couples TRBV3-1 to TRBJ1-1; D call uncertain. CDR1 LGHDT and CDR2 YNNKEL come from the germline V gene (reference sequence). The V and J ends lost 1 base and 2 bases respectively, with 8 bases between them. The CDR3 covers 14 residues.

This rearrangement joins TRBV2 to TRBJ2-2; D perhaps matches TRBD2 (6 bases). V lost 6 bases and J 1 base, leaving 9 bases between the germline ends. The CDR3 totals 14 residues. The germline V gene has CDR1 SNHLY and CDR2 FYNNEI. CDR3 amino acids: CASRGGLNTGELFF. The CDR3 region has the DNA TGTGCCAGCAGGGGGGGTTTGAACACCGGGGAGCTGTTTTTT.

The chain uses TRBV12-3 or TRBV12-4 and TRBJ2-5; possibly TRBD1 or TRBD2 for D (5 bases each). CDR3 length: 11 residues. Trimming pared 6 bases from V and 4 bases from J, leaving 6 bases between. CDR3 loop: CASRGVETQYF. The DNA of the CDR3 is TGTGCCAGCAGGGGGGTAGAGACCCAGTACTTC.

This clonotype showed up just once. The chain carries TRBV29-1 and TRBJ2-4, with D possibly matching TRBD2 (5 bases). The CDR3 covers 14 residues. V gave up 7 bases and J gave up 1 base, with 14 bases separating them. Germline V lookup: CDR1 SQVTM, CDR2 ANQGSEA. The CDR3 sequence is CSAPVGVAKNIQYF. The CDR3 bases are TGCAGCGCCCCCGTCGGGGTTGCCAAAAACATTCAGTACTTC.

V is TRBV25-1 and J is TRBJ2-1; TRBD2 aligns across 10 bases. Trimming removed 2 bases from V and 5 bases from J; junction bases left unmatched: 6. The CDR3 spans 16 residues. CDR1 and CDR2 from the germline V gene are MGHDK and SYGVNS. CDR3 sequence reads: CASSEPGTSDNNEQFF. CDR3 DNA sequence: TGTGCCAGCAGTGAACCAGGGACTAGCGACAACAATGAGCAGTTCTTC. The complete variable domain, with remaining parts taken from reference TRBV25-1 and TRBJ2-1, reads EADIYQTPRYLVIGTGKKITLECSQTMGHDKMYWYQQDPGMELHLIHYSYGVNSTEKGDLSSESTVSRIRTEHFPLTLESARPSHTSQYLCASSEPGTSDNNEQFFGPGTRLTVL.

This chain connects TRBV5-1 to TRBJ2-3, with 8 bases matching TRBD2. Germline CDR1 SGHRS, CDR2 YFSETQ. This CDR3 has 14 residues. V trimming: 3 bases; J trimming: 6 bases; junction bases outside the gene matches: 6. In nucleotides, the CDR3 is TGCGCCAGCAGCTCCGCTAGCGGGCGGGATACGCAGTATTTT. It yields the protein CASSSASGRDTQYF.

The chain carries TRBV15 and TRBJ2-1; no reliable D call. The germline V gene has CDR1 LNHNV and CDR2 YYDKDF (reference sequence). Trimming stripped 5 bases from V and 10 bases from J, with 9 bases between. The length of the CDR3 is 11 residues. The CDR3 protein is CATSRELEQFF. Here the CDR3 DNA reads TGTGCCACCAGCCGCGAACTAGAGCAGTTCTTC.

The J gene is TRBJ2-1, the V gene TRBV4-2, with D possibly matching TRBD2 (6 bases). CDR1 and CDR2 from the germline V gene are LGHNA and YNFKEQ. The V end lost 1 base, the J end lost 0 bases, and 10 bases lay between the germline ends. The CDR3 covers 16 residues. CDR3 nucleotides: TGTGCCAGCAGCCAAGGGGTGGGGGGCTCCTACAATGAGCAGTTCTTC. As protein: CASSQGVGGSYNEQFF.

This clonotype was seen more than once but under ten times. The chain carries TRBV3-1 and TRBJ1-1; no firm D call. The CDR3 runs 12 residues. V was trimmed by 2 bases and J by 2 bases, leaving 3 bases between them. In germline, CDR1 is LGHDT, CDR2 YNNKEL (reference sequence). CDR3 sequence reads: CASSQPNTEAFF. The CDR3 nucleotides read TGTGCCAGCAGCCAACCTAACACTGAAGCTTTCTTT.

This chain joins TRBV12-3 or TRBV12-4 and TRBJ2-2, with a weak D call TRBD1 (5 bases). There are 15 residues in the CDR3. Trimming shortened V by 2 bases and J by 4 bases, and 11 bases separated the two germline ends. The CDR3 nucleotides read TGTGCCAGCAGTTTAATAACAGGTGCCACCGGGGAGCTGTTTTTT. This gives the protein CASSLITGATGELFF.

The chain recombines TRBV5-1 with TRBJ2-3, with a possible D match to TRBD2 (6 bases). The CDR3 extends over 15 amino acids. From germline, CDR1 is SGHRS and CDR2 YFSETQ. Trimming removed 6 bases at V and 1 base at J, with 15 bases between. CDR3 DNA: TGCGCCAGCACCAGTACGGGGGAGGGCACAGATACGCAGTATTTT. Translating it yields CASTSTGEGTDTQYF.

The chain combines TRBV2 with TRBJ2-6; D is unclear. The V and J ends lost 1 base and 2 bases respectively, with 6 bases between them. The CDR3 totals 15 residues. The germline V gene encodes CDR1 SNHLY and CDR2 FYNNEI. CDR3 DNA: TGTGCCAGCAGTGAAGACAGTGCTGGGGCCAACGTCCTGACTTTC. Protein sequence: CASSEDSAGANVLTF.